This T cell receptor beta chain came from a study of CD8+CD57+ T cells in acquired aplastic anemia. This clonotype was detected many times. TCR beta VDJ and CDR3 profiling used genomic DNA as template. In TCRdb, the reads were re-called with MiXCR into one record per CDR3 protein. The data contain 150,000 to 170,000 distinct CDR3 sequences, 52% of them singletons. The CDR3 runs 15 residues. Germline lookup yields CDR1 MGHRA and CDR2 YSYEKL. The V end was cut by 0 bases, the J end by 1 base, with 9 bases between. The patients chosen for sequencing had shown expansion of CD8+CD57+ cells (detected by flow cytometry).

The chain joins TRBV4-1 to TRBJ1-1; D is possibly TRBD1 (6 bases). This TCR was recovered from a human donor with aplastic anemia. Sequencing input: sorted CD4+, CD8+, or CD8+CD57+ T cells (not recorded which) from PBMCs. CDR3 residues: CASSQERDTNTEAFF. The CDR3 DNA is TGCGCCAGCAGCCAAGAGAGGGACACGAACACTGAAGCTTTCTTT.